This T cell receptor beta chain was found in a study of T cells in Graves' hyperthyroidism and ophthalmopathy. Study-level points and caveats: A model built on 13 V-J features separated ophthalmopathy from stable hyperthyroidism.

Hyperthyroidism was newly diagnosed in patients aged 18 to 65 (duration under 2 months). V shed 2 bases and J shed 0 bases, with 16 bases lying between them. The CDR3 is 17 amino acids. Germline V gives CDR1 DFQATT, CDR2 SNEGSKA (reference sequence). In its sample, this clonotype was seen many times. Its antigen remains unknown. Amplified TCR beta CDR3 regions came from RNA transcripts. The HTBI primer set was used in a first-round RT-PCR of the TCR CDR3. TCRdb fed the multiplex PCR reads into MiXCR, producing one record per CDR3 protein. The repertoire holds fewer than 350,000 distinct CDR3 sequences, with roughly an eighth as singletons.

This clonotype was sampled from a woman in her thirties or forties with Graves' hyperthyroidism. The rearrangement uses TRBV20-1 and TRBJ1-4; D not resolved. Sequencing input: blood. CDR3 sequence reads: CSARRASAIPTNEKLFF. Here the CDR3 DNA reads TGCAGTGCTAGAAGGGCCAGCGCGATCCCAACTAATGAAAAACTGTTTTTT.